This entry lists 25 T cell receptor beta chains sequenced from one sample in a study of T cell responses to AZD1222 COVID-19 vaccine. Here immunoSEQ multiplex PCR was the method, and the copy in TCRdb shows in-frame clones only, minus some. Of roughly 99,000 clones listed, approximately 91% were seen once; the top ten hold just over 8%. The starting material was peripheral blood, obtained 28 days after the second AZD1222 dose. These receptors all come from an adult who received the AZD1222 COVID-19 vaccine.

The chain's CDR3 is CASSNPTENGNTIYF. DNA for the CDR3: TGTGCCAGCAGTAATCCGACGGAGAATGGAAACACCATATATTTT. The chain joins TRBV6-5 to TRBJ1-3, with unresolved D. The CDR3 extends over 15 amino acids. V dropped 5 bases and J dropped 3 bases, with 14 bases sitting between them. Germline assignment: CDR1 MNHEY and CDR2 SVGAGI.

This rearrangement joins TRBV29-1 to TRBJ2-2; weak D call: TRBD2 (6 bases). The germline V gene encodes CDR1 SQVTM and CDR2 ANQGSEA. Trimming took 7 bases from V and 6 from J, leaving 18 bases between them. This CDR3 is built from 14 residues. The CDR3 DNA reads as TGCAGCGGCCAACGGGACTCGGGGGCCGGGGAGCTGTTTTTT. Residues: CSGQRDSGAGELFF.

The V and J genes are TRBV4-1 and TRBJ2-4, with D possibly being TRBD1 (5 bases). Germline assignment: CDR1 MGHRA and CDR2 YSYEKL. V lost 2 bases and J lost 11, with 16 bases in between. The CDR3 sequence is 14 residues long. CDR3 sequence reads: CASSQLLGQSLQYF. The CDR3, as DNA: TGCGCCAGCAGCCAATTACTCGGACAAAGCCTTCAGTACTTC.

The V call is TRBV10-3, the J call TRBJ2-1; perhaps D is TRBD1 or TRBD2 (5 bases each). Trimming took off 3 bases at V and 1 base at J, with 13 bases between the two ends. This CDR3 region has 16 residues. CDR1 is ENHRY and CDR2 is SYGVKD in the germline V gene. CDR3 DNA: TGTGCCATCAGTGATGTGGGCAGGGAGTCCTACAATGAGCAGTTCTTC. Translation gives CAISDVGRESYNEQFF.

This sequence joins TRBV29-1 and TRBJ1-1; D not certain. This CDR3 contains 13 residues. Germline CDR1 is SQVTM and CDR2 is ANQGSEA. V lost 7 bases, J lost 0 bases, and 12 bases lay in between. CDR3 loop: CSGVGSLNTEAFF. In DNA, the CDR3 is TGCAGCGGGGTCGGCAGCCTGAACACTGAAGCTTTCTTT.

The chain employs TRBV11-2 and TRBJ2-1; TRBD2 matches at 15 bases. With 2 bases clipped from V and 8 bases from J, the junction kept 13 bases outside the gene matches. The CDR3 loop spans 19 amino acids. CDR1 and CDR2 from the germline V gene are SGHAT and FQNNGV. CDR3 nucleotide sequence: TGTGCCAGCAGCTTAAGCCAAGGACTAGCGGGAGGGCCTAGGTATGAGCAGTTCTTC. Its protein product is CASSLSQGLAGGPRYEQFF.

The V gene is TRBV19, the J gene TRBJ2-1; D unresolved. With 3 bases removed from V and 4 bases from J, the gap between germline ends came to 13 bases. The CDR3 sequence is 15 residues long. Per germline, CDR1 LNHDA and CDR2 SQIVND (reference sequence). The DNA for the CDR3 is TGTGCCAGTAGTATCGAGAGGCAGCCATACAATGAGCAGTTCTTC. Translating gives CASSIERQPYNEQFF.

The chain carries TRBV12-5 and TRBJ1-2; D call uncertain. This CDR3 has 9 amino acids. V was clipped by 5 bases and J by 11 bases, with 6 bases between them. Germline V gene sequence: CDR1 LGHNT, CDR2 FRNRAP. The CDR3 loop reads CASGQPYTF. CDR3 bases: TGTGCTAGTGGTCAGCCGTACACCTTC.

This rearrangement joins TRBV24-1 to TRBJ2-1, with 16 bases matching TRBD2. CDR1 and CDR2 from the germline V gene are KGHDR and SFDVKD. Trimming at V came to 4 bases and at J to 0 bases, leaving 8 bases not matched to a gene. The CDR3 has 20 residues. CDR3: CATSETGLAGGKSSYNEQFF. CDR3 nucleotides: TGTGCCACCAGTGAGACGGGACTAGCGGGAGGGAAGAGCTCCTACAATGAGCAGTTCTTC.

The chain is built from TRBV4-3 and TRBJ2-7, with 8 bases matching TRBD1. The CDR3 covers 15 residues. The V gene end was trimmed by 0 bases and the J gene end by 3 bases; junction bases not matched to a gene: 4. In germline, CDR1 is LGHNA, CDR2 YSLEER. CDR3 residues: CASSQEYGTGYEQYF. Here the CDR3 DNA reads TGCGCCAGCAGCCAAGAGTACGGGACAGGCTACGAGCAGTACTTC.

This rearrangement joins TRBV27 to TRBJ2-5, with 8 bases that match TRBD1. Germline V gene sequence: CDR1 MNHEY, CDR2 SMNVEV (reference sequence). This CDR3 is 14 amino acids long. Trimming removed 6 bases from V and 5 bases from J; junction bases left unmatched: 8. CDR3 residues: CASRQDRVSETQYF. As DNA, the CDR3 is TGTGCCAGCAGACAGGACAGGGTCAGTGAGACCCAGTACTTC.

CDR3 sequence (DNA): TGCGCCAGCAGCCAAGATAGGTGGACAGGACCTAATGAAAAACTGTTTTTT. Its translation: CASSQDRWTGPNEKLFF. V usage is TRBV4-1 and J usage is TRBJ1-4; 7 nucleotides agree with TRBD1. This CDR3 has 17 residues. CDR1 and CDR2 from the germline V gene are MGHRA and YSYEKL. Losses at the gene ends were 0 bases for V and 3 bases for J; bases not matched to a gene: 7.

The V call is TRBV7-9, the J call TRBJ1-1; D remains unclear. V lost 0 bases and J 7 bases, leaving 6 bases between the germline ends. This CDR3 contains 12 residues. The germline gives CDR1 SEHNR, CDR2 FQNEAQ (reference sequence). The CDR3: CASSLAGGEAFF. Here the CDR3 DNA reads TGTGCCAGCAGCTTAGCTGGAGGTGAAGCTTTCTTT. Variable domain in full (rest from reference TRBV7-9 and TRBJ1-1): DTGVSQNPRHKITKRGQNVTFRCDPISEHNRLYWYRQTLGQGPEFLTYFQNEAQLEKSRLLSDRFSAERPKGSFSTLEIQRTEQGDSAMYLCASSLAGGEAFFGQGTRLTVV.

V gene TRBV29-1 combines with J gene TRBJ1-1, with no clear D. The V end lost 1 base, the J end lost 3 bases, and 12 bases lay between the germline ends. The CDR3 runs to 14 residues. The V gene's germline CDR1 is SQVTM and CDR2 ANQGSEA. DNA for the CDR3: TGCAGCGTTGAAGCCGACACAGAGTACACTGAAGCTTTCTTT. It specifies CSVEADTEYTEAFF. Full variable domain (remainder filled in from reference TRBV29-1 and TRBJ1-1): SAVISQKPSRDICQRGTSLTIQCQVDSQVTMMFWYRQQPGQSLTLIATANQGSEATYESGFVIDKFPISRPNLTFSTLTVSNMSPEDSSIYLCSVEADTEYTEAFFGQGTRLTVV.

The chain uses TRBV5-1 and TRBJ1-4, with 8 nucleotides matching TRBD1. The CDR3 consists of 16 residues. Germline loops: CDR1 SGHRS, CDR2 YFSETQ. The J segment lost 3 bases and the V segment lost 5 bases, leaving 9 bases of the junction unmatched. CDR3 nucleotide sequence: TGCGCCAGCAGATGGACAGGGTCCGCTTCTAATGAAAAACTGTTTTTT. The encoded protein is CASRWTGSASNEKLFF. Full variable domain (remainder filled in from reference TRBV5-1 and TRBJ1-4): KAGVTQTPRYLIKTRGQQVTLSCSPISGHRSVSWYQQTPGQGLQFLFEYFSETQRNKGNFPGRFSGRQFSNSRSEMNVSTLELGDSALYLCASRWTGSASNEKLFFGSGTQLSVL.

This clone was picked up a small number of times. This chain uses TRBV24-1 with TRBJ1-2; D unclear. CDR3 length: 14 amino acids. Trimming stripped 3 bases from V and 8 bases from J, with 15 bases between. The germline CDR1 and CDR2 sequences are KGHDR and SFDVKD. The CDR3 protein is CATSDSSRNGGYTF. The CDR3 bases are TGTGCCACCAGTGATAGTTCCAGAAATGGGGGCTACACCTTC.

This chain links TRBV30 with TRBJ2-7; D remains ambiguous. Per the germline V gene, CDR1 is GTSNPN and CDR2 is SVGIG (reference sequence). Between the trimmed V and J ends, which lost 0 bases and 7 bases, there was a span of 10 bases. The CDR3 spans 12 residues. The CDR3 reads CAWSVLKGEQYF. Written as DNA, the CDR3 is TGTGCCTGGAGTGTACTGAAGGGAGAGCAGTACTTC.

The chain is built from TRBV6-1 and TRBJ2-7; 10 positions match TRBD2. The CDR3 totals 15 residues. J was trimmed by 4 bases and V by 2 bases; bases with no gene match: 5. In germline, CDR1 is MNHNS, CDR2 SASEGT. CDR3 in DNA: TGTGCCAGCAGTGAAAGACTAGCGGGTGGGTACGAGCAGTACTTC. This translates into CASSERLAGGYEQYF.

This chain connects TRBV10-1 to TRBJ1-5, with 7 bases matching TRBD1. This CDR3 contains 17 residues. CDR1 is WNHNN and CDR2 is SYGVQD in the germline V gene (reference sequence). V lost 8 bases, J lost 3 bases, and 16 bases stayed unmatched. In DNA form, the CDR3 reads TGCGCCAGCCCGGCGGACAGGCGGGTTAATAACAATCAGCCCCAGCATTTT. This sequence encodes CASPADRRVNNNQPQHF.

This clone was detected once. As DNA, the CDR3 is TGTGCCAGCTCACCACCTACGGGGAGCGGCCTCCACTTT. It codes for CASSPPTGSGLHF. This sequence joins TRBV18 and TRBJ1-6; no clear D gene. Germline V gene sequence: CDR1 KGHSH, CDR2 LQKENI. The CDR3 runs 13 residues. Trimming pared 0 bases from V and 15 bases from J, leaving 12 bases between.

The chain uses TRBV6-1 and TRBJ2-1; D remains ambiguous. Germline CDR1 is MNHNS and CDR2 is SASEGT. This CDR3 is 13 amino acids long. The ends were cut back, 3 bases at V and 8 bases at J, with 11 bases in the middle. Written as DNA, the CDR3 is TGTGCCAGCAGTGAGGCCCGAAGCCATGAGCAGTTCTTC. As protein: CASSEARSHEQFF.

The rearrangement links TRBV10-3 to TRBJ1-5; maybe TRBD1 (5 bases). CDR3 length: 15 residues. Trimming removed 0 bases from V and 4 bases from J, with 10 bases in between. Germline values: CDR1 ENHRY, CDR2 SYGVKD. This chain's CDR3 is CAISESGGSNQPQHF. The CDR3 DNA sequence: TGTGCCATCAGTGAGTCCGGGGGGAGTAATCAGCCCCAGCATTTT.

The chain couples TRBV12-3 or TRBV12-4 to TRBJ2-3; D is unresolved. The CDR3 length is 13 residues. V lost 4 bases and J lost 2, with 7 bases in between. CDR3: CASSSTDTDTQYF. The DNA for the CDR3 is TGTGCCAGCAGTTCTACTGACACAGATACGCAGTATTTT.

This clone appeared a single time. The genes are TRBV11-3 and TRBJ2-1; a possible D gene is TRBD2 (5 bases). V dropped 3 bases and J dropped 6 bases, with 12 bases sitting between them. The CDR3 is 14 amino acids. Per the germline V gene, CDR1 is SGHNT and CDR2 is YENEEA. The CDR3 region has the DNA TGTGCCAGCAGCTTCTTCCGAGGGAGCAATGAGCAGTTCTTC. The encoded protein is CASSFFRGSNEQFF.

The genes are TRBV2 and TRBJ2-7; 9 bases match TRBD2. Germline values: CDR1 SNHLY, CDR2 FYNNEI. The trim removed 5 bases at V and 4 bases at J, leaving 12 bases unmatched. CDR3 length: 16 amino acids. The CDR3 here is CASSPAGGLIGYEQYF. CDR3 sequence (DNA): TGTGCCAGCAGTCCAGCGGGAGGTTTAATCGGGTACGAGCAGTACTTC.